Below are 28 T cell receptor beta chains sequenced from a single sample in a study of post-analysis software for immune sequencing data. Study-wide points: Relative to controls, patients had five TRBV segments at higher frequency, with TRBV5-6, TRBV5-1 and TRBV20-1 among these.

Unique molecular identifiers were built into the TCR beta cDNA libraries. TCRdb itself ran the PCR reads through MiXCR, one entry per CDR3 protein. This table has about 460,000 distinct CDR3 sequences, 40% to 55% appearing once. These receptors lack a known antigen. The material sequenced was blood. All receptors derive from a girl aged 10 to 17 with multiple sclerosis.

The V and J genes are TRBV20-1 and TRBJ1-2; a weak D match, TRBD1 (5 bases). V dropped 1 base and J dropped 6 bases, with 12 bases sitting between them. The CDR3 is 13 amino acids. Germline CDR1 and CDR2: DFQATT and SNEGSKA (reference sequence). The CDR3 DNA reads TGCAGTGCTAGAGGGGCAGGGCCTGATGGCTACACCTTC. Translation: CSARGAGPDGYTF.

The V call is TRBV25-1, the J call TRBJ2-1; 11 bases map to TRBD1. The germline V gene has CDR1 MGHDK and CDR2 SYGVNS. The CDR3 loop spans 14 amino acids. V lost 7 bases, J lost 3 bases, and 2 bases stayed unmatched. The CDR3 DNA reads TGTGCCAGCAAAGGGACAGGGGGCTACAATGAGCAGTTCTTC. This gives the protein CASKGTGGYNEQFF. Supplemented by reference TRBV25-1 and TRBJ2-1, the full variable domain reads EADIYQTPRYLVIGTGKKITLECSQTMGHDKMYWYQQDPGMELHLIHYSYGVNSTEKGDLSSESTVSRIRTEHFPLTLESARPSHTSQYLCASKGTGGYNEQFFGPGTRLTVL.

This clonotype was seen only a few times. The chain joins TRBV30 to TRBJ2-1; tentative D call: TRBD2 (5 bases). V was pared by 4 bases and J by 1 base, with 8 bases between. This CDR3 is built from 13 residues. Looked up from germline, CDR1 is GTSNPN and CDR2 is SVGIG (reference sequence). CDR3 nucleotides: TGTGCCTGGATTGGGAGATCCTACAATGAGCAGTTCTTC. The encoded protein is CAWIGRSYNEQFF.

This chain joins TRBV12-3 or TRBV12-4 and TRBJ2-7, with TRBD1 as a possible D gene (6 bases). CDR3 size: 15 residues. The V and J ends lost 6 bases and 2 bases respectively, with 17 bases between them. This CDR3 reads CASSLGQGSPYEQYF. CDR3 in DNA: TGTGCCAGCAGCCTAGGGCAGGGGTCCCCCTACGAGCAGTACTTC.

This clonotype was counted between two and nine times. J is TRBJ1-5 and V is TRBV29-1, with D unresolved. Germline-derived CDR1 and CDR2 are SQVTM and ANQGSEA. The CDR3 has 14 amino acids. Trimming stripped 7 bases from V and 3 bases from J, with 16 bases between. CDR3 in DNA: TGCAGCGCTACCCTTATTGGTACCAATCAGCCCCAGCATTTT. Its protein product is CSATLIGTNQPQHF.

The chain couples TRBV12-3 or TRBV12-4 to TRBJ1-2; TRBD1 matches 7 bases. The CDR3 totals 15 residues. After removal of 0 bases from V and 7 bases from J, the junction contained 8 bases not matched to a gene. The CDR3 is CASSLALTGVAGYTF. The CDR3 DNA is TGTGCCAGCAGTTTAGCGCTAACAGGGGTTGCTGGCTACACCTTC.

The J gene is TRBJ2-1, the V gene TRBV6-5; 11 bases map to TRBD2. Germline CDR1 and CDR2: MNHEY and SVGAGI. The CDR3 is 15 residues long. V shed 5 bases, J shed 6 bases, and the junction held 6 bases outside the gene matches. The CDR3 reads CASSIIAGGANEQFF. CDR3 DNA sequence: TGTGCCAGCAGTATAATAGCGGGAGGGGCCAATGAGCAGTTCTTC.

This clonotype came up a few times. Here the CDR3 reads CASSYRTSAYNEQFF. CDR3 nucleotide sequence: TGTGCCAGCAGTTACAGGACCTCAGCCTACAATGAGCAGTTCTTC. V is TRBV28 and J is TRBJ2-1; a weak D match, TRBD1 (5 bases). The CDR3 extends over 15 amino acids. Trimming removed 4 bases at V and 2 bases at J, with 12 bases between. Germline CDR1 is MDHEN and CDR2 is SYDVKM.

V gene TRBV12-3 or TRBV12-4 combines with J gene TRBJ1-3; D gene uncertain. Between the trimmed V and J ends, which lost 3 bases and 0 bases, there was a span of 0 bases. The length of the CDR3 is 12 residues. CDR3 sequence (DNA): TGTGCCAGCAGTTTCTCTGGAAACACCATATATTTT. Its protein is CASSFSGNTIYF.

V and J are TRBV10-2 and TRBJ2-3; D remains ambiguous. CDR1 WSHSY and CDR2 SAAADI come from the germline V gene. Trimming took 4 bases from V and 1 from J, leaving 9 bases between them. The CDR3 totals 14 residues. The CDR3 sequence: CASSVTGRTDTQYF. The CDR3 region has the DNA TGCGCCAGCAGTGTAACCGGCCGCACAGATACGCAGTATTTT.

The chain links TRBV28 to TRBJ2-3; 9 positions agree with TRBD1. Germline-derived CDR1 and CDR2 are MDHEN and SYDVKM. The CDR3 is 16 residues long. V shed 2 bases and J 6 bases; nucleotides not matched to a gene: 9. The DNA for the CDR3 is TGTGCCAGCAGTTTAATCGGCGGGACAGGGTTGGATACGCAGTATTTT. Translated: CASSLIGGTGLDTQYF.

The CDR3 DNA reads TGCAGCGTTGAAGAGATACAGGGAGGAGAGACCCAGTACTTC. Translating it yields CSVEEIQGGETQYF. The rearrangement joins TRBV29-1 to TRBJ2-5; tentatively, D is TRBD1 or TRBD2 (6 bases each). With 0 bases removed from V and 4 bases from J, the gap between germline ends came to 12 bases. Per germline, CDR1 SQVTM and CDR2 ANQGSEA. This CDR3 is built from 14 residues.

This clonotype came up a few times. The chain joins TRBV9 to TRBJ1-5, with TRBD1 as a possible D gene (5 bases). From germline, CDR1 is SGDLS and CDR2 YYNGEE. The CDR3 loop spans 14 amino acids. Trimming removed 0 bases at V and 6 bases at J, with 10 bases between. CDR3 protein: CASSVDGAGQPQHF. Here the CDR3 DNA reads TGTGCCAGCAGCGTAGATGGGGCAGGTCAGCCCCAGCATTTT.

The gene calls are TRBV7-9 and TRBJ2-5; 7 positions match TRBD1. CDR3 length: 13 residues. Germline V gives CDR1 SEHNR, CDR2 FQNEAQ (reference sequence). J was trimmed by 13 bases and V by 1 base; bases with no gene match: 9. The CDR3 DNA sequence: TGTGCCAGCAGCTTAGGGGACAGTACGAAGGGGTACTTC. This gives the protein CASSLGDSTKGYF.

V and J are TRBV7-2 and TRBJ2-7; D is possibly TRBD1 (5 bases). The germline gives CDR1 SGHTA, CDR2 FQGNSA. V was shortened by 5 bases and J by 2 bases, with 13 bases between the two germline ends. This CDR3 region has 14 residues. CDR3 bases: TGTGCCAGCAGCCCACAGACAGAAACCTACGAGCAGTACTTC. Translation gives CASSPQTETYEQYF.

This clonotype was observed a few times. The genes are TRBV29-1 and TRBJ1-2; TRBD1 agrees at 7 bases. The CDR3 sequence is 11 residues long. Trimming at V came to 8 bases and at J to 6 bases, leaving 6 bases not matched to a gene. The V gene's germline CDR1 is SQVTM and CDR2 ANQGSEA. In DNA, the CDR3 is TGCAGCACCGGGACAGTGAATGGCTACACCTTC. This gives the protein CSTGTVNGYTF.

The chain employs TRBV28 and TRBJ1-5; D is undetermined. Germline V gene sequence: CDR1 MDHEN, CDR2 SYDVKM. The CDR3 has 14 residues. The V and J ends lost 5 bases and 1 base respectively, with 9 bases between them. The CDR3 protein is CASSPGWSNQPQHF. CDR3 bases: TGTGCCAGCAGTCCGGGGTGGAGCAATCAGCCCCAGCATTTT.

The J gene is TRBJ2-1, the V gene TRBV6-6, with 12 bases identical to TRBD2. The CDR3 totals 16 residues. Germline V gives CDR1 MNHNY, CDR2 SVGAGI (reference sequence). J gave up 9 bases and V 0 bases, and 6 bases lay outside the gene matches. CDR3 in DNA: TGTGCCAGCAGTTACTCGAGGACTAGCGGGAAATCTGAGCAGTTCTTC. It codes for CASSYSRTSGKSEQFF.

DNA for the CDR3: TGCAGTGCCAAGTTCGGGGGGCGGGAGACCCAGTACTTC. It yields the protein CSAKFGGRETQYF. This chain joins TRBV20-1 and TRBJ2-5; the D gene is possibly TRBD2 (7 bases). CDR3 size: 13 residues. The ends were cut back, 6 bases at V and 5 bases at J, with 16 bases in the middle. Germline-derived CDR1 and CDR2 are DFQATT and SNEGSKA (reference sequence).

CDR3 sequence reads: CASSQADRSAHEQYF. CDR3 nucleotide sequence: TGTGCCAGCAGCCAAGCTGACAGGTCCGCTCACGAGCAGTACTTC. This chain uses TRBV3-1 with TRBJ2-5; TRBD1 is a possible D gene (6 bases). The J call may not be correct, given that the DNA end is closer to TRBJ2-7. Germline V gene lookup returns CDR1 LGHDT and CDR2 YNNKEL (reference sequence). CDR3 length: 15 amino acids.

This chain links TRBV12-3 or TRBV12-4 with TRBJ1-6; 9 positions match TRBD1. V lost 7 bases to trimming and J lost 6 bases; unmatched junction nucleotides: 4. The CDR3 contains 14 residues. CDR3: CASTSTGGNSPLHF. Here the CDR3 DNA reads TGTGCCAGCACCTCGACAGGGGGTAATTCACCCCTCCACTTT.

The CDR3 DNA is TGTGCCACCAGTGAGTCAGGGGCCCAGCCCCAGCATTTT. It specifies CATSESGAQPQHF. The rearrangement links TRBV24-1 to TRBJ1-5; TRBD1 is a possible D gene (6 bases). V lost 4 bases and J 7 bases, leaving 10 bases between the germline ends. Germline V gene lookup returns CDR1 KGHDR and CDR2 SFDVKD. This CDR3 is built from 13 residues.

V is TRBV10-2 and J is TRBJ2-5; D perhaps matches TRBD1 (6 bases). Germline loops: CDR1 WSHSY, CDR2 SAAADI. CDR3 length equals 12 residues. Trimming took off 8 bases at V and 0 bases at J, with 7 bases between the two ends. The CDR3 DNA sequence: TGCGCCAGCCAGGGGAACCAAGAGACCCAGTACTTC. Its translation: CASQGNQETQYF.

The gene calls are TRBV27 and TRBJ1-2, with D uncertain. The germline CDR1 and CDR2 sequences are MNHEY and SMNVEV (reference sequence). V was clipped by 5 bases and J by 5 bases, with 18 bases between them. This CDR3 contains 15 residues. The CDR3 reads CASSLIPVLLYGYTF. The CDR3 coding sequence is TGTGCCAGCAGTCTAATCCCAGTCTTGCTTTATGGCTACACCTTC.

This chain joins TRBV5-1 and TRBJ2-1; 12 bases map to TRBD2. Germline CDR1 and CDR2: SGHRS and YFSETQ. This CDR3 has 15 residues. The J segment lost 5 bases and the V segment lost 6 bases, leaving 6 bases of the junction unmatched. CDR3 residues: CASTSGLAGNNEQFF. The CDR3 DNA sequence: TGCGCCAGCACCTCGGGACTAGCGGGCAACAATGAGCAGTTCTTC.

This clonotype came up a few times. The gene calls are TRBV9 and TRBJ2-7; the match to TRBD2 covers 9 bases. Germline values: CDR1 SGDLS, CDR2 YYNGEE. The V and J ends lost 1 base and 7 bases, in that order; junction bases with no gene match: 12. The CDR3 is made up of 16 amino acids. Here the CDR3 reads CASSVFAGGKIDEQYF. CDR3 nucleotide sequence: TGTGCCAGCAGCGTATTTGCGGGAGGGAAAATAGATGAGCAGTACTTC.

This clonotype appeared many times. The chain couples TRBV29-1 to TRBJ2-1; 13 bases match TRBD2. Germline CDR1 is SQVTM and CDR2 is ANQGSEA. The ends lost 4 bases at V and 5 bases at J; junction bases unmatched: 5. The CDR3 length is 15 residues. The DNA of the CDR3 is TGCAGCGTTGGGACTAGCGGGAGTATGGACAATGAGCAGTTCTTC. Encoded protein: CSVGTSGSMDNEQFF.

Concerning this clonotype: The junction does not match germline at one end; this may be a read error. This chain connects TRBV28 to TRBJ1-1; D call uncertain. The CDR3 consists of 15 residues. Germline CDR1 is MDHEN and CDR2 is SYDVKM. Here the CDR3 reads CTSSNGGRVNTEAFF. The DNA for the CDR3 is TGTACCAGCAGTAACGGCGGTAGGGTGAACACTGAAGCTTTCTTT.